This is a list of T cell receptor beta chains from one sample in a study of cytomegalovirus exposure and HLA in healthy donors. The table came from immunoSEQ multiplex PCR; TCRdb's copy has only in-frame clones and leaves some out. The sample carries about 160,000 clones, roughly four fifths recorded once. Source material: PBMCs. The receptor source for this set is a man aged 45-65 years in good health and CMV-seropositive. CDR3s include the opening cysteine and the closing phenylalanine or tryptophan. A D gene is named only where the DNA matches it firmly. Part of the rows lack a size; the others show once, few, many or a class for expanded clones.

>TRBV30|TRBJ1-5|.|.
TGTGCCTGGAGTGCCGGAACAGGCAAATATAGCAATCAGCCCCAGCATTTT
CAWSAGTGKYSNQPQHF
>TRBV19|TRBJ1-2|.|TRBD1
TGTGCCAGTAGTCTCGGGACAGGGAACTATGGCTACACCTTC
CASSLGTGNYGYTF
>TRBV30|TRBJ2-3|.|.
TGTGCCTGGAGTGAGGCAGGGACAGATACGCAGTATTTT
CAWSEAGTDTQYF
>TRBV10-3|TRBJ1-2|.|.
TGTGCCATCAGTTCGGTCTATGGCTACACCTTC
CAISSVYGYTF
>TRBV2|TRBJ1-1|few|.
TGTGCCAGCAGTGTGTTAGCCAGAGAGACTGAAGCTTTCTTT
CASSVLARETEAFF
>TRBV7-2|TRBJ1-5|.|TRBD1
TGTGCCAGCAGCTTGACAGGGGCGGGCTGGCAGCCCCAGCATTTT
CASSLTGAGWQPQHF
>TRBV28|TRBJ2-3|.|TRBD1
TGTGCCAGCAGTTTCGACGCAGGGGGCTGGGTAGATACGCAGTATTTT
CASSFDAGGWVDTQYF
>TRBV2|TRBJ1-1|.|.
TGTGCCAGCCTCGGTCGAGTCACTGAAGCTTTCTTT
CASLGRVTEAFF
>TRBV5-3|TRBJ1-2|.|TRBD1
TGTGCCAGGGATCGACAGGGAAAGGACTATGGCTACACCTTC
CARDRQGKDYGYTF
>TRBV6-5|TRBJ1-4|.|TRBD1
TGTGCCAGCAGTTACACGGCCGGGACAGACGGAGAAAAACTGTTTTTT
CASSYTAGTDGEKLFF
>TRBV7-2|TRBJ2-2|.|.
TGTGCCAGCAGCTTAGCGCGGGATTCCGGGGAGCTGTTTTTT
CASSLARDSGELFF